This T cell receptor (beta chain) was sequenced during a study of T cell responses to AZD1222 COVID-19 vaccine. Study-wide points: Only after the peak T cell response were repertoires sampled.

The method was immunoSEQ multiplex PCR; TCRdb's version includes in-frame clones alone and lacks a portion of them. The table lists around 99,000 clones, 90% to 95% of them singletons. In regard to this clone: The antigen is unknown.

The V segment lost 4 bases and the J segment 0 bases; nucleotides outside the gene matches: 10. Looked up from germline, CDR1 is KGHDR and CDR2 is SFDVKD. This CDR3 has 19 amino acids. The analysis combined second doses at about 4 or about 12 weeks. The TCR comes from an adult who received the AZD1222 COVID-19 vaccine. The J gene is TRBJ2-1, the V gene TRBV24-1, with 11 bases fitting TRBD2. This sample comprised peripheral blood, obtained 28 days after the second AZD1222 dose. CDR3 amino acids: CATSDPGLAGTSSYNEQFF. For the CDR3, the DNA is TGTGCCACCAGTGACCCTGGACTAGCGGGTACCAGCTCCTACAATGAGCAGTTCTTC.